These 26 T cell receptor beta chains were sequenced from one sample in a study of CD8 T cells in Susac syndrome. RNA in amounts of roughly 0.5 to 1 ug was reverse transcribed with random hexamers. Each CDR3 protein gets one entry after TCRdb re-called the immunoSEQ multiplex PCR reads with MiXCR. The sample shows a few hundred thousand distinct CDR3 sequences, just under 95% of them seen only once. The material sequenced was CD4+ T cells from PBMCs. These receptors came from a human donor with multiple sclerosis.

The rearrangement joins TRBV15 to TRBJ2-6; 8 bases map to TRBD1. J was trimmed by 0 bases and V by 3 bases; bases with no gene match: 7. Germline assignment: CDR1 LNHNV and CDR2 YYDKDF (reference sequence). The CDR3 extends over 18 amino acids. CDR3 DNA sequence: TGTGCCACCAGCAGGGGACAGGTTCTAAGCTCTGGGGCCAACGTCCTGACTTTC. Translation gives CATSRGQVLSSGANVLTF.

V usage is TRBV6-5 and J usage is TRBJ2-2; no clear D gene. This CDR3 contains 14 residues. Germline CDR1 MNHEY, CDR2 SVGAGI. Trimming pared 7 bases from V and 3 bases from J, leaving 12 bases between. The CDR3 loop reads CASKTDWDTGELFF. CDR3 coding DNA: TGTGCCAGCAAAACAGATTGGGACACCGGGGAGCTGTTTTTT.

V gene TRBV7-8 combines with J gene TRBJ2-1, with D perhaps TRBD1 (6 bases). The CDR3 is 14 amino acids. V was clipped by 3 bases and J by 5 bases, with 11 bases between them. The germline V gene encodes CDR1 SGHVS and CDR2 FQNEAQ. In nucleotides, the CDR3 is TGTGCCAGCAGCTTGAGGGGGTATGACAATGAGCAGTTCTTC. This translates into CASSLRGYDNEQFF.

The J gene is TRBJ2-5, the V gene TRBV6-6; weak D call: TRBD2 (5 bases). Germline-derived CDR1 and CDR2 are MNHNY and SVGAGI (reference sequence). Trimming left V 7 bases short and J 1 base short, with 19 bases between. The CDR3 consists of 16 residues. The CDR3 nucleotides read TGTGCCAGCACCCCACCGGGTGAGAGGGCCCAAGAGACCCAGTACTTC. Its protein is CASTPPGERAQETQYF.

In nucleotides, the CDR3 is TGTGCCAGTAGTTCCAGGGGTGCCCAAGAGACCCAGTACTTC. This encodes CASSSRGAQETQYF. This chain uses TRBV19 with TRBJ2-5; D may be TRBD1 (6 bases). CDR1 and CDR2 (germline): LNHDA, SQIVND (reference sequence). There are 14 residues in the CDR3. V lost 5 bases to trimming and J lost 1 base, with 11 bases between them.

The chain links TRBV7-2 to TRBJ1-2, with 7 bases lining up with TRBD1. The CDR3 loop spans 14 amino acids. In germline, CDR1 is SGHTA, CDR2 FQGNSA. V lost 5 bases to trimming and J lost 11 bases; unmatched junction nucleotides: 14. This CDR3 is CASSTRQGVPAYTF. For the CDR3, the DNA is TGTGCCAGCAGCACCCGACAGGGTGTGCCGGCTTACACCTTC.

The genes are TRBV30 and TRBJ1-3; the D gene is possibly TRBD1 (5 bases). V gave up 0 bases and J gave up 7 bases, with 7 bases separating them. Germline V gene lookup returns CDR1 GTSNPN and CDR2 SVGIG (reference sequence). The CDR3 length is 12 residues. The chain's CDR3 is CAWSVGGNTIYF. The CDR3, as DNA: TGTGCCTGGAGTGTCGGGGGGAACACCATATATTTT.

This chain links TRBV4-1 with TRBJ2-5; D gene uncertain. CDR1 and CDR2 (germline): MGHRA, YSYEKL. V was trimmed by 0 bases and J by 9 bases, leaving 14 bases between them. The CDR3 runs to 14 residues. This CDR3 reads CASSQDERVGAQYF. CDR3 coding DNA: TGCGCCAGCAGCCAAGATGAAAGGGTCGGAGCCCAGTACTTC.

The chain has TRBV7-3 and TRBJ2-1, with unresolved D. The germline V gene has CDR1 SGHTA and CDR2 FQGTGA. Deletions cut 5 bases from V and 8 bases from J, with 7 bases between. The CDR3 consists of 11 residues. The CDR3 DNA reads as TGTGCCAGCAGCAATGGTTATGAGCAGTTCTTC. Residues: CASSNGYEQFF. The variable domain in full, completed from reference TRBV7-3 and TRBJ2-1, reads GAGVSQTPSNKVTEKGKYVELRCDPISGHTALYWYRQSLGQGPEFLIYFQGTGAADDSGLPNDRFFAVRPEGSVSTLKIQRTERGDSAVYLCASSNGYEQFFGPGTRLTVL.

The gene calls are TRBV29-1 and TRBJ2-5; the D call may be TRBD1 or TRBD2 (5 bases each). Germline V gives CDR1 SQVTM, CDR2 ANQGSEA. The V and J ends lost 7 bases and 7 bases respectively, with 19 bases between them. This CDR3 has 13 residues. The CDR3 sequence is CSANQGRVGTQYF. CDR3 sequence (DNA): TGCAGCGCAAACCAGGGACGGGTGGGGACCCAGTACTTC.

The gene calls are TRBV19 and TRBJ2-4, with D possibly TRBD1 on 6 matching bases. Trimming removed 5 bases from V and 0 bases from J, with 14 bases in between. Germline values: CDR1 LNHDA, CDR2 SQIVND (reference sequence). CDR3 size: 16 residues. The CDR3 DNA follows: TGTGCCAGTAGTCCAGGACAGAGTCTAGCCAAAAACATTCAGTACTTC. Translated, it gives CASSPGQSLAKNIQYF.

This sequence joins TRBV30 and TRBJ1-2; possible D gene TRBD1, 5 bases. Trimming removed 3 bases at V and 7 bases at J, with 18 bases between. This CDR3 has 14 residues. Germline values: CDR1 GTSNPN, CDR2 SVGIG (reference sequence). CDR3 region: CAWRPSGLPRGYTF. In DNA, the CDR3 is TGTGCCTGGAGACCATCGGGGCTCCCTCGTGGCTACACCTTC.

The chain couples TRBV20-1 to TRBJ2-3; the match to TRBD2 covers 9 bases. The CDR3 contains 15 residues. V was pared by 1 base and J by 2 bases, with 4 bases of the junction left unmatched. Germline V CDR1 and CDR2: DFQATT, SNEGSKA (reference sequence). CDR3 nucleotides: TGCAGTGCTAGAGCTCCTAGCGGGAACACAGATACGCAGTATTTT. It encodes CSARAPSGNTDTQYF.

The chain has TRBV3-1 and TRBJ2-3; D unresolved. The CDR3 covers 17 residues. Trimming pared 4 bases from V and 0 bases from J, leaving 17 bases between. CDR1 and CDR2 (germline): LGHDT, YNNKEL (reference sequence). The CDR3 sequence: CASSPDLGGSSTDTQYF. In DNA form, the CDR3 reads TGTGCCAGCAGCCCAGATTTGGGTGGATCTAGCACAGATACGCAGTATTTT.

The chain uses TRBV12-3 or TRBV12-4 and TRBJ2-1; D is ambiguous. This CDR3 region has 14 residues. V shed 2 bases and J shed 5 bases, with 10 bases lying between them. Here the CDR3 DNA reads TGTGCCAGCAGTTTAATGGCGCGAGACAATGAGCAGTTCTTC. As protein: CASSLMARDNEQFF.

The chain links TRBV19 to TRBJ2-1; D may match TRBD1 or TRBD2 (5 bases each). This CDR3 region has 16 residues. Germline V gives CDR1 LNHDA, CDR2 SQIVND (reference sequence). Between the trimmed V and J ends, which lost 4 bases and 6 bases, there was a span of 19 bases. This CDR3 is CASSRLRDDNANEQFF. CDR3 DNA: TGTGCCAGTAGTAGACTCCGGGACGACAATGCCAATGAGCAGTTCTTC.

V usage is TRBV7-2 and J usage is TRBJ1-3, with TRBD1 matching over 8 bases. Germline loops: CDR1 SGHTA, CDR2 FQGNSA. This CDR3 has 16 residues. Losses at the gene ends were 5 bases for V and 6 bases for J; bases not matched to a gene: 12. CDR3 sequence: CASSARDGQGLNTIYF. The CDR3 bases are TGTGCCAGCAGCGCCAGGGATGGACAGGGATTAAACACCATATATTTT.

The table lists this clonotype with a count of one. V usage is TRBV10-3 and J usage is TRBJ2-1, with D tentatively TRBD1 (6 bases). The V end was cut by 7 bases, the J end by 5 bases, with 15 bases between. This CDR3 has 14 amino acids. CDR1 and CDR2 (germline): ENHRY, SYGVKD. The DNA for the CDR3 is TGTGCCATCACTAAGGACAGACGAGACAATGAGCAGTTCTTC. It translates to CAITKDRRDNEQFF.

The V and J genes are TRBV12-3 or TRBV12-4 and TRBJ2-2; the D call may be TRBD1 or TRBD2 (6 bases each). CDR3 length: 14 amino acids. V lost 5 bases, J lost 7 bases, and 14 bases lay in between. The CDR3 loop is CASSPGGPDGELFF. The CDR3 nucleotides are TGTGCCAGCAGTCCCGGGGGCCCGGACGGGGAGCTGTTTTTT.

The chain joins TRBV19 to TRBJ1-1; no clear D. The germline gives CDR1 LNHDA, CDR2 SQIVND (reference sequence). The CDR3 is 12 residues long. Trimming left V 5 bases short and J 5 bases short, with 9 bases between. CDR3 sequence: CASSARLTEAFF. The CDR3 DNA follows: TGTGCCAGTAGTGCACGATTGACTGAAGCTTTCTTT. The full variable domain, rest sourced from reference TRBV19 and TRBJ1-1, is DGGITQSPKYLFRKEGQNVTLSCEQNLNHDAMYWYRQDPGQGLRLIYYSQIVNDFQKGDIAEGYSVSREKKESFPLTVTSAQKNPTAFYLCASSARLTEAFFGQGTRLTVV.

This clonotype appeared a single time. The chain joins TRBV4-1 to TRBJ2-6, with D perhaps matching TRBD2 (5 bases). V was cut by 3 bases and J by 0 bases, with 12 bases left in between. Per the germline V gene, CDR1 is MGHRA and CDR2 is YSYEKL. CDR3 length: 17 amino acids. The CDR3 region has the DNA TGCGCCAGCAGCCACTCGAGGGATACCTCTGGGGCCAACGTCCTGACTTTC. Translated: CASSHSRDTSGANVLTF.

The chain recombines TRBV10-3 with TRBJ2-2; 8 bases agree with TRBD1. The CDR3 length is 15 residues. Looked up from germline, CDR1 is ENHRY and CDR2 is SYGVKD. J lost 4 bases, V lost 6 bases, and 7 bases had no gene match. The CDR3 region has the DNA TGTGCCATCAGCTTTGGACAGGGTGCCACCGGGGAGCTGTTTTTT. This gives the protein CAISFGQGATGELFF.

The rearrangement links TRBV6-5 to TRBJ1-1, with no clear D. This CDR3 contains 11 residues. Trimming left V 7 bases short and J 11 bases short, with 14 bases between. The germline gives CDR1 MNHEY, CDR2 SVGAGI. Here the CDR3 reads CASIDGGRAFF. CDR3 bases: TGTGCCAGCATCGATGGAGGGAGGGCTTTCTTT.

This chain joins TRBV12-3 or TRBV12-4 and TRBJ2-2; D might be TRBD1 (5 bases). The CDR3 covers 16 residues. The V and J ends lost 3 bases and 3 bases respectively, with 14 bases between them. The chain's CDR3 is CASSFSPRADTGELFF. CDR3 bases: TGTGCCAGCAGTTTTTCTCCCAGGGCGGACACCGGGGAGCTGTTTTTT.

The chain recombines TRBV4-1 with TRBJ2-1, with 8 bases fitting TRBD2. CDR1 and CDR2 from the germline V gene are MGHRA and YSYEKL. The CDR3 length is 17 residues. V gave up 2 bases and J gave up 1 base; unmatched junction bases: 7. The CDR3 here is CASSQWGTRSSYNEQFF. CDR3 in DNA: TGCGCCAGCAGCCAATGGGGGACTAGGAGTTCCTACAATGAGCAGTTCTTC.

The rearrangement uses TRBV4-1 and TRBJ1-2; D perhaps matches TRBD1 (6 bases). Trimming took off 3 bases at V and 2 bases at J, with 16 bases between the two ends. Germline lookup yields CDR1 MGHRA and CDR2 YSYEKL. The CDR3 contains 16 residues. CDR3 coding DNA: TGCGCCAGCAGCCAGCCCGGCAGGGGACACAACTATGGCTACACCTTC. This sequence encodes CASSQPGRGHNYGYTF.